This TCR beta chain appears in the sequencing data of a study of CD8+CD57+ T cells in acquired aplastic anemia. Whole-study context: Across the sorted CD4+ and CD8+ cells, DNA amounts averaged roughly 3 ug. Study-wide points: Both patients and controls carried the same twenty-nine CD8+ CDR3 sequences.

Template material for TCR beta VDJ and CDR3 profiling consisted of genomic DNA. From the reads, TCRdb called clonotypes with MiXCR, one entry per CDR3 protein. The sample lists around 140,000 distinct CDR3 sequences; around 41% were seen once. CDR3 size: 16 residues. Trimming stripped 0 bases from V and 2 bases from J, with 12 bases between. Per germline, CDR1 KGHDR and CDR2 SFDVKD. Concerning this clonotype: Its target is not known.

The TCR sequence derives from a human donor in good health, serving as a control. Specimen: sorted CD4+, CD8+, or CD8+CD57+ T cells (not recorded which) from PBMCs. The J gene is TRBJ2-5, the V gene TRBV24-1; perhaps TRBD1 as D (6 bases). CDR3 in DNA: TGTGCCACCAGTGATTTGACGGGACAAGGACAAGAGACCCAGTACTTC. It yields the protein CATSDLTGQGQETQYF.